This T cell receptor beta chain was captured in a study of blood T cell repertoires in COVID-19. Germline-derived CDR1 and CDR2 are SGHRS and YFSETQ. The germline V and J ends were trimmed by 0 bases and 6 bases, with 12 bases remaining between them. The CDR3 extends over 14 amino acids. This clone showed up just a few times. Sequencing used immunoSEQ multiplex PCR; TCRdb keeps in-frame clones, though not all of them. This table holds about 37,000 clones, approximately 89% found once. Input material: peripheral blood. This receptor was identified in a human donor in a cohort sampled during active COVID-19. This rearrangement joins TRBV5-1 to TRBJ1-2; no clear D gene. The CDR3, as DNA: TGCGCCAGCAGCTTGGGTTCGCCACTCAATGGCTACACCTTC. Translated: CASSLGSPLNGYTF.